A single sample gave rise to the 24 T cell receptor beta chains below, sequenced in a study of blood T cell repertoires in COVID-19. TCRdb's table, derived via immunoSEQ multiplex PCR, lists solely in-frame clones and lacks some. This sample has around 200,000 clones, with 84% found just once. The sample comprised peripheral blood. These TCRs come from an elderly woman with active or convalescent COVID-19.

V is TRBV28 and J is TRBJ1-5; 9 bases fit TRBD1. Trimming took 11 bases from V and 3 from J; bases not matched to a gene: 20. Germline loops: CDR1 MDHEN, CDR2 SYDVKM. This CDR3 contains 18 residues. DNA for the CDR3: TGTGCCTGCTGTTTAAAATATGACGACAGGGGGATCAATCAGCCCCAGCATTTT. Amino acid sequence: CACCLKYDDRGINQPQHF.

V and J are TRBV11-2 and TRBJ1-6, with D uncertain. Germline V gives CDR1 SGHAT, CDR2 FQNNGV. V lost 5 bases and J 9 bases, leaving 14 bases between the germline ends. There are 14 residues in the CDR3. The chain's CDR3 is CASSVLPPRSPLHF. The DNA of the CDR3 is TGTGCCAGCAGCGTCCTTCCCCCGCGTTCACCCCTCCACTTT.

The chain couples TRBV12-3 or TRBV12-4 to TRBJ1-1; D not resolved. V was trimmed by 3 bases and J by 7 bases, leaving 6 bases between them. This CDR3 spans 11 amino acids. The CDR3, as DNA: TGTGCCAGCAGTTTCGGCGGTGAAGCTTTCTTT. This gives the protein CASSFGGEAFF.

The chain joins TRBV6-5 to TRBJ1-6; D is unclear. Germline CDR1 is MNHEY and CDR2 is SVGAGI. CDR3 length: 12 amino acids. V was shortened by 8 bases and J by 8 bases, with 10 bases between the two germline ends. The CDR3 protein is CASSYRDSPLHF. CDR3 nucleotides: TGTGCCAGCTCTTACAGAGATTCACCCCTCCACTTT.

The genes are TRBV11-3 and TRBJ2-5; D unresolved. The V and J ends lost 7 bases and 0 bases respectively, with 9 bases between them. Germline-derived CDR1 and CDR2 are SGHNT and YENEEA. The CDR3 is made up of 13 amino acids. The CDR3 spells CASNYGYQETQYF. In nucleotides, the CDR3 is TGTGCCAGCAACTACGGGTACCAAGAGACCCAGTACTTC.

The gene calls are TRBV18 and TRBJ2-3, with 14 bases that match TRBD2. Germline V gives CDR1 KGHSH, CDR2 LQKENI. The CDR3 has 19 amino acids. J lost 0 bases, V lost 4 bases, and 9 bases had no gene match. The DNA for the CDR3 is TGTGCCAGCTCACGATCGACTAGCGGGGGGGCCAGGAGCACAGATACGCAGTATTTT. Protein product: CASSRSTSGGARSTDTQYF.

J is TRBJ2-5 and V is TRBV6-2 or TRBV6-3; 9 bases match TRBD2. Losses at the gene ends were 4 bases for V and 3 bases for J; bases not matched to a gene: 12. The CDR3 sequence is 17 residues long. Germline V gene lookup returns CDR1 MNHEY and CDR2 SVGEGT. The CDR3 region has the DNA TGTGCCAGCAGTTCCCCCGGCGGCGGGAGGGCCAAAGAGACCCAGTACTTC. It translates to CASSSPGGGRAKETQYF.

The gene calls are TRBV7-9 and TRBJ2-2; 7 nucleotides match TRBD1. Losses at the gene ends were 5 bases for V and 0 bases for J; bases not matched to a gene: 3. From germline, CDR1 is SEHNR and CDR2 FQNEAQ (reference sequence). The CDR3 sequence is 15 residues long. CDR3: CASSRTGPNTGELFF. As DNA, the CDR3 is TGTGCCAGCAGCCGGACAGGCCCGAACACCGGGGAGCTGTTTTTT. The complete variable domain, with remaining parts taken from reference TRBV7-9 and TRBJ2-2, reads DTGVSQNPRHKITKRGQNVTFRCDPISEHNRLYWYRQTLGQGPEFLTYFQNEAQLEKSRLLSDRFSAERPKGSFSTLEIQRTEQGDSAMYLCASSRTGPNTGELFFGEGSRLTVL.

The chain carries TRBV27 and TRBJ1-1, with TRBD1 matching 10 bases. There are 16 residues in the CDR3. Germline V CDR1 and CDR2: MNHEY, SMNVEV (reference sequence). V lost 5 bases, J lost 1 base, and 7 bases stayed unmatched. The CDR3 sequence: CASSPWTGGENTEAFF. The DNA for the CDR3 is TGTGCCAGCAGTCCATGGACAGGGGGGGAGAACACTGAAGCTTTCTTT.

The chain combines TRBV28 with TRBJ1-2; the D is unclear. V was pared by 3 bases and J by 4 bases, with 9 bases between. Germline assignment: CDR1 MDHEN and CDR2 SYDVKM. The CDR3 is 13 amino acids. In nucleotides, the CDR3 is TGTGCCAGCAGTTTCCCGCGGTCCTATGGCTACACCTTC. Translation gives CASSFPRSYGYTF.

This rearrangement joins TRBV6-5 to TRBJ1-2; tentatively, D is TRBD1 (5 bases). The CDR3 runs to 15 residues. Germline V gene sequence: CDR1 MNHEY, CDR2 SVGAGI. The ends were cut back, 8 bases at V and 4 bases at J, with 20 bases in the middle. CDR3 region: CASGLGPGLSYGYTF. CDR3 coding DNA: TGTGCCAGCGGTTTGGGTCCAGGGCTTAGCTATGGCTACACCTTC.

The CDR3 nucleotides are TGCGCCAGCAGCTTGGAAGGGGGCATGAACACTGAAGCTTTCTTT. This translates into CASSLEGGMNTEAFF. This sequence joins TRBV5-1 and TRBJ1-1; 7 bases map to TRBD1. In germline, CDR1 is SGHRS, CDR2 YFSETQ. The CDR3 totals 15 residues. V shed 0 bases, J shed 0 bases, and the junction held 2 bases outside the gene matches.

V usage is TRBV15 and J usage is TRBJ1-3; 10 bases match TRBD1. Trimming at V came to 4 bases and at J to 9 bases, leaving 12 bases not matched to a gene. The length of the CDR3 is 16 residues. CDR1 LNHNV and CDR2 YYDKDF come from the germline V gene (reference sequence). The CDR3 sequence: CATSIPRGTGARTIYF. DNA for the CDR3: TGTGCCACCAGCATACCCCGTGGGACAGGGGCTCGCACCATATATTTT.

This clone has a single count. Written as DNA, the CDR3 is TGTGCCAGCTCACCACTACAGGGAAGCAACTATGGCTACACCTTC. Protein: CASSPLQGSNYGYTF. V and J are TRBV18 and TRBJ1-2; D perhaps matches TRBD1 (6 bases). Trimming shortened V by 1 base and J by 2 bases, and 11 bases separated the two germline ends. There are 15 residues in the CDR3. CDR1 and CDR2 (germline): KGHSH, LQKENI.

The chain carries TRBV7-2 and TRBJ2-7, with 12 bases fitting TRBD2. Germline trimming cut 5 bases from V and 10 bases from J; bases unmatched to any gene: 12. CDR1 SGHTA and CDR2 FQGNSA come from the germline V gene. The CDR3 has 15 amino acids. Here the CDR3 DNA reads TGTGCCAGCAGCCCTCCTGTCCCTAGCGGGAGGGATCAGTACTTC. Amino acid sequence: CASSPPVPSGRDQYF.

This clone has a single count. The rearrangement uses TRBV10-3 and TRBJ1-2; D gene uncertain. From germline, CDR1 is ENHRY and CDR2 SYGVKD. The CDR3 extends over 13 amino acids. V lost 2 bases to trimming and J lost 4 bases, with 8 bases between them. The CDR3 region has the DNA TGTGCCATCAGTGAGGGGCAGTTCTATGGCTACACCTTC. It yields the protein CAISEGQFYGYTF.

The chain links TRBV15 to TRBJ1-2, with 7 bases that match TRBD1. The CDR3 totals 14 residues. The ends lost 4 bases at V and 4 bases at J; junction bases unmatched: 6. Germline V gives CDR1 LNHNV, CDR2 YYDKDF (reference sequence). The CDR3 nucleotides read TGTGCCACCAGCACCTCGACAGGGAGCTATGGCTACACCTTC. Protein product: CATSTSTGSYGYTF.

This clone was detected only a few times. The chain uses TRBV2 and TRBJ1-2; D uncertain. CDR3 length: 11 residues. CDR1 and CDR2 (germline): SNHLY, FYNNEI. Trimming stripped 6 bases from V and 8 bases from J, with 10 bases between. CDR3 coding DNA: TGTGCCAGCAGACTTAGTATAGGCTACACCTTC. Encoded protein: CASRLSIGYTF.

The gene calls are TRBV11-2 and TRBJ2-7; 13 nucleotides align to TRBD2. The CDR3 totals 16 residues. Germline CDR1 is SGHAT and CDR2 is FQNNGV. V was pared by 5 bases and J by 3 bases, with 7 bases of the junction left unmatched. CDR3: CASSPTSGGHYYEQYF. In nucleotides, the CDR3 is TGTGCCAGCAGCCCGACTAGCGGGGGGCACTACTACGAGCAGTACTTC.

The gene calls are TRBV7-9 and TRBJ2-3; TRBD2 aligns across 7 bases. Germline CDR1 and CDR2: SEHNR and FQNEAQ (reference sequence). J gave up 5 bases and V 2 bases, and 10 bases lay outside the gene matches. The CDR3 totals 16 residues. The chain's CDR3 is CASSLRGSGLRDTQYF. CDR3 coding DNA: TGTGCCAGCAGCTTACGCGGGAGTGGTTTAAGAGATACGCAGTATTTT.

The rearrangement uses TRBV6-1 and TRBJ2-5, with 12 bases matching TRBD2. Germline lookup yields CDR1 MNHNS and CDR2 SASEGT. Trimming cost V 4 bases and J 0 bases; bases outside gene matches: 6. This CDR3 has 17 amino acids. In DNA, the CDR3 is TGTGCCAGCAGTGCGAGACGACTAGCGGGGGACCAAGAGACCCAGTACTTC. The encoded protein is CASSARRLAGDQETQYF.

The chain links TRBV7-3 to TRBJ1-4; D uncertain. Germline V gene sequence: CDR1 SGHTA, CDR2 FQGTGA. The CDR3 extends over 14 amino acids. V lost 1 base, J lost 4 bases, and 7 bases lay in between. This chain's CDR3 is CASSLRRVNEKLFF. CDR3 nucleotide sequence: TGTGCCAGCAGCTTAAGGCGGGTTAATGAAAAACTGTTTTTT.

The chain joins TRBV6-5 to TRBJ2-1; 13 bases line up with TRBD2. Germline V gives CDR1 MNHEY, CDR2 SVGAGI. This CDR3 has 16 amino acids. The V and J ends lost 4 bases and 6 bases, in that order; junction bases with no gene match: 6. CDR3 nucleotides: TGTGCCAGCAGTTTACTAGCGGGGGGGCCTCTCAATGAGCAGTTCTTC. This codes for CASSLLAGGPLNEQFF.

J is TRBJ1-2 and V is TRBV4-3; 9 positions agree with TRBD1. This CDR3 has 15 amino acids. The J segment lost 0 bases and the V segment lost 4 bases, leaving 3 bases of the junction unmatched. Germline lookup yields CDR1 LGHNA and CDR2 YSLEER. The CDR3 region has the DNA TGCGCCAGCAGCCCAGGGACAGGGACTAACTATGGCTACACCTTC. It codes for CASSPGTGTNYGYTF.